One and the same sample provided the 23 T cell receptor beta chains below, sequenced in a study. MiXCR, run by TCRdb on the RT-PCR reads, gives a single entry per CDR3 protein. The sample has hundreds of thousands of distinct CDR3 sequences; approximately 14% are singletons. The sequencing input was memory CD4+ T cells from blood. Receptor source: a female donor in good health, serving as a healthy control.

The chain employs TRBV19 and TRBJ1-1; no clear D gene. CDR1 is LNHDA, CDR2 SQIVND, per germline (reference sequence). CDR3 length: 13 amino acids. With 3 bases removed from V and 4 bases from J, the gap between germline ends came to 9 bases. CDR3: CASSILSSTEAFF. The DNA for the CDR3 is TGTGCCAGTAGTATTTTGAGTAGCACTGAAGCTTTCTTT.

The gene calls are TRBV5-4 and TRBJ2-3, with a weak D call TRBD1 (5 bases). The CDR3 covers 15 residues. V was clipped by 0 bases and J by 2 bases, with 10 bases between them. From germline, CDR1 is SGHNT and CDR2 YYREEE (reference sequence). CDR3 bases: TGTGCCAGCAGCTTGGAACAGGCCCTCACAGATACGCAGTATTTT. Amino acid sequence: CASSLEQALTDTQYF.

The chain couples TRBV15 to TRBJ1-1; D is perhaps TRBD1 (5 bases). The germline V gene encodes CDR1 LNHNV and CDR2 YYDKDF (reference sequence). Trimming cost V 7 bases and J 0 bases, with 9 bases left between them. The CDR3 is made up of 13 amino acids. DNA of the CDR3: TGTGCCACCAAGACGGGGGTGAACACTGAAGCTTTCTTT. Protein product: CATKTGVNTEAFF.

The sample holds a few counts of this clonotype. The V call is TRBV5-1, the J call TRBJ1-4; D unresolved. Germline CDR1 SGHRS, CDR2 YFSETQ. With 4 bases removed from V and 5 bases from J, the gap between germline ends came to 12 bases. CDR3 size: 14 residues. The CDR3 nucleotides read TGCGCCAGCAGCCCCGGACCTGGAAATGAAAAACTGTTTTTT. This sequence encodes CASSPGPGNEKLFF.

Ten or more counts support this clonotype. The gene calls are TRBV5-6 and TRBJ2-5, with D perhaps matching TRBD2 (5 bases). The germline CDR1 and CDR2 sequences are SGHDT and YYEEEE. This CDR3 region has 15 residues. V was cut by 4 bases and J by 0 bases, with 13 bases left in between. This CDR3 is CASSRDYSNQETQYF. The CDR3 bases are TGTGCCAGCAGCCGCGACTACTCCAACCAAGAGACCCAGTACTTC. The entire variable domain, with the rest obtained from reference TRBV5-6 and TRBJ2-5, is as follows: DAGVTQSPTHLIKTRGQQVTLRCSPKSGHDTVSWYQQALGQGPQFIFQYYEEEERQRGNFPDRFSGHQFPNYSSELNVNALLLGDSALYLCASSRDYSNQETQYFGPGTRLLVL.

A few counts support this clonotype. CDR3 residues: CASSLVTGEGQPQHF. CDR3 nucleotides: TGCGCCAGCAGCTTGGTAACGGGGGAGGGTCAGCCCCAGCATTTT. The chain has TRBV5-1 and TRBJ1-5; possible D gene TRBD1, 5 bases. This CDR3 region has 15 residues. V gave up 0 bases and J gave up 6 bases, with 13 bases separating them. CDR1 and CDR2 (germline): SGHRS, YFSETQ.

This chain links TRBV20-1 with TRBJ1-1; D is uncertain. CDR3 size: 11 residues. The germline V and J ends were trimmed by 3 bases and 11 bases, with 13 bases remaining between them. From germline, CDR1 is DFQATT and CDR2 SNEGSKA (reference sequence). CDR3 sequence reads: CSARRVNEAFF. CDR3 in DNA: TGCAGTGCTAGGAGGGTTAATGAGGCTTTCTTT.

The chain couples TRBV5-1 to TRBJ2-7, with D perhaps assigned TRBD1 or TRBD2 (5 bases each). The germline V gene encodes CDR1 SGHRS and CDR2 YFSETQ. This CDR3 has 15 residues. Trimming left V 3 bases short and J 5 bases short, with 18 bases between. The CDR3 DNA sequence: TGCGCCAGCAGCTCCGGGACCTCGGGTCCCCACGAGCAGTACTTC. Amino acids: CASSSGTSGPHEQYF.

This chain connects TRBV27 to TRBJ1-5, with no clear D. The V and J ends lost 6 bases and 6 bases respectively, with 18 bases between them. CDR3 length: 15 amino acids. Germline assignment: CDR1 MNHEY and CDR2 SMNVEV (reference sequence). This CDR3 is CASRRQIGPGQPQHF. CDR3 in DNA: TGTGCCAGCAGACGTCAGATAGGGCCCGGTCAGCCCCAGCATTTT.

This clonotype has a count of ten or more. The chain couples TRBV10-2 to TRBJ1-5, with no clear D. CDR3 length: 14 residues. Trimming removed 0 bases from V and 1 base from J, with 4 bases in between. Germline lookup yields CDR1 WSHSY and CDR2 SAAADI. The CDR3 spells CASSESVSNQPQHF. DNA of the CDR3: TGCGCCAGCAGTGAGTCCGTCAGCAATCAGCCCCAGCATTTT.

In its sample, this clonotype was seen a few times. This sequence joins TRBV7-2 and TRBJ1-2; 8 bases map to TRBD1. V gave up 4 bases and J gave up 0 bases; unmatched junction bases: 10. In germline, CDR1 is SGHTA, CDR2 FQGNSA. The CDR3 is 17 amino acids. The CDR3 nucleotides read TGTGCCAGCAGCTACGACAGGGGCCCCGGAACTAACTATGGCTACACCTTC. It encodes CASSYDRGPGTNYGYTF.

This clonotype was counted at least ten times. This chain links TRBV6-2 or TRBV6-3 with TRBJ1-2, with D unclear. The germline gives CDR1 MNHEY, CDR2 SVGEGT. This CDR3 is 12 amino acids long. Trimming left V 4 bases short and J 4 bases short, with 7 bases between. The DNA of the CDR3 is TGTGCCAGCAGTTCCCAGACCTATGGCTACACCTTC. Protein product: CASSSQTYGYTF.

This chain uses TRBV20-1 with TRBJ2-3, with TRBD2 as a possible D gene (5 bases). This CDR3 has 13 amino acids. Deletions cut 1 base from V and 0 bases from J, with 5 bases between. CDR1 and CDR2 from the germline V gene are DFQATT and SNEGSKA (reference sequence). The CDR3 spells CSARVASTDTQYF. DNA for the CDR3: TGCAGTGCTAGAGTAGCGAGCACAGATACGCAGTATTTT.

This chain links TRBV28 with TRBJ2-7; 8 nucleotides match TRBD1. This CDR3 spans 15 amino acids. Germline V lookup: CDR1 MDHEN, CDR2 SYDVKM. The trim removed 5 bases at V and 2 bases at J, leaving 8 bases unmatched. This chain's CDR3 is CASSPEDRAAYEQYF. DNA for the CDR3: TGTGCCAGCAGTCCCGAGGACAGGGCGGCCTACGAGCAGTACTTC.

This clonotype came up a few times. The rearrangement uses TRBV6-2 or TRBV6-3 and TRBJ1-2; a weak D match, TRBD1 (5 bases). Per germline, CDR1 MNHEY and CDR2 SVGEGT. V shed 6 bases and J shed 3 bases, with 11 bases lying between them. The CDR3 loop spans 13 amino acids. Here the CDR3 DNA reads TGTGCCAGCAGCGCTCAGGGCGACTATGGCTACACCTTC. Its translation is CASSAQGDYGYTF.

This clonotype was seen ten or more times. A junction boundary mismatches the germline segment, possibly from a read error. The chain recombines TRBV7-6 with TRBJ2-7; TRBD2 matches 10 bases. The CDR3 is made up of 14 amino acids. Looked up from germline, CDR1 is SGHVS and CDR2 is FNYEAQ. CDR3 sequence: CASSLAGVGYEQYF. CDR3 sequence (DNA): TGTGCCAGCAGCCTAGCGGGAGTCGGCTACGAGCAGTACTTC. Complete variable domain (other parts from reference TRBV7-6 and TRBJ2-7): GAGVSQSPRYKVTKRGQDVALRCDPISGHVSLYWYRQALGQGPEFLTYFNYEAQQDKSGLPNDRFSAERPEGSISTLTIQRTEQRDSAMYRCASSLAGVGYEQYFGPGTRLTVT.

The rearrangement joins TRBV5-6 to TRBJ1-2; maybe TRBD1 (6 bases). V was shortened by 4 bases and J by 8 bases, with 12 bases between the two germline ends. Germline V lookup: CDR1 SGHDT, CDR2 YYEEEE. The CDR3 runs to 12 residues. The CDR3 bases are TGTGCCAGCAGCCTTGACAGGACCGGCTACACCTTC. Its protein is CASSLDRTGYTF.

The chain employs TRBV7-2 and TRBJ1-1; the D gene is possibly TRBD1 (5 bases). The V gene lost 5 bases and the J gene lost 4 bases, with 17 bases spanning the gap. Germline-derived CDR1 and CDR2 are SGHTA and FQGNSA. The CDR3 has 15 residues. CDR3 amino acids: CASSITGTAGTEAFF. The CDR3 nucleotides are TGTGCCAGCAGCATAACCGGGACGGCCGGCACTGAAGCTTTCTTT.

Only a few counts were recorded for this clonotype. J is TRBJ2-7 and V is TRBV7-8; TRBD1 aligns across 7 bases. Germline-derived CDR1 and CDR2 are SGHVS and FQNEAQ. The CDR3 runs 13 residues. Trimming removed 5 bases from V and 6 bases from J; junction bases left unmatched: 7. The CDR3 loop is CASSRDRAGEQYF. The CDR3 DNA follows: TGTGCCAGCAGCCGAGACAGGGCGGGCGAGCAGTACTTC.

This clonotype has a handful of counts. The chain joins TRBV5-1 to TRBJ2-6; D is possibly TRBD1 (6 bases). Germline-derived CDR1 and CDR2 are SGHRS and YFSETQ. Trimming took 4 bases from V and 0 from J, leaving 11 bases between them. This CDR3 comprises 16 residues. This CDR3 is CASSVPQGSGANVLTF. In DNA form, the CDR3 reads TGCGCCAGCAGCGTTCCACAGGGCTCTGGGGCCAACGTCCTGACTTTC.

This clonotype was detected a few times. V usage is TRBV7-9 and J usage is TRBJ1-5; D uncertain. Trimming pared 5 bases from V and 4 bases from J, leaving 6 bases between. The germline V gene encodes CDR1 SEHNR and CDR2 FQNEAQ (reference sequence). The CDR3 spans 12 residues. In nucleotides, the CDR3 is TGTGCCAGCAGCGCAGGAAATCAGCCCCAGCATTTT. Its protein product is CASSAGNQPQHF.

V and J are TRBV5-1 and TRBJ2-7; D is unclear. The V gene lost 4 bases and the J gene lost 3 bases, with 14 bases spanning the gap. The CDR3 is 14 amino acids. Germline V gene lookup returns CDR1 SGHRS and CDR2 YFSETQ. The CDR3 region has the DNA TGCGCCAGCAGCGACCCGGACGGAATCTACGAGCAGTACTTC. This codes for CASSDPDGIYEQYF.

This chain connects TRBV11-2 to TRBJ2-2, with TRBD2 as a possible D gene (5 bases). The length of the CDR3 is 15 residues. Germline assignment: CDR1 SGHAT and CDR2 FQNNGV. The V end was cut by 3 bases, the J end by 6 bases, with 14 bases between. CDR3 coding DNA: TGTGCCAGCAGCTTGCAGCGGCCGGGGTCCGGGGAGCTGTTTTTT. Protein: CASSLQRPGSGELFF.